The 3 T cell receptor beta chains reported below all come from one sample, sequenced in a study of T-cell reconstitution after alpha-beta-depleted transplantation in children. Unique molecular identifiers tagged the TCRbeta library. TCRdb reprocessed the PCR reads via MiXCR and lists one record per CDR3 protein. This sample has approximately 590,000 distinct CDR3 sequences, with 10% to 13% found just once. Sequenced material: PBMCs from the stem cell graft donor, taken from the stem cell graft. Receptors originate from a human donor who donated a stem cell graft to a child with acute myeloid leukemia.

This clonotype has more than one count but fewer than ten. The V gene is TRBV4-2, the J gene TRBJ2-5, with TRBD2 identical over 10 bases. V dropped 1 base and J dropped 14; count of bases not matched to a gene: 10. Germline assignment: CDR1 LGHNA and CDR2 YNFKEQ. The CDR3 totals 14 residues. The CDR3 DNA follows: TGTGCCAGCAGCCAAGGGACTAGCGGCCAGCACCCTTACTTC. Amino acid sequence: CASSQGTSGQHPYF.

This clonotype was seen a few times. This chain uses TRBV5-4 with TRBJ1-1; no clear D. Per the germline V gene, CDR1 is SGHNT and CDR2 is YYREEE (reference sequence). This CDR3 comprises 15 residues. V was shortened by 4 bases and J by 0 bases, with 13 bases between the two germline ends. CDR3 sequence reads: CASSRVKNLNTEAFF. The DNA for the CDR3 is TGTGCCAGCAGCCGCGTAAAGAATCTGAACACTGAAGCTTTCTTT. Supplemented by reference TRBV5-4 and TRBJ1-1, the full variable domain reads ETGVTQSPTHLIKTRGQQVTLRCSSQSGHNTVSWYQQALGQGPQFIFQYYREEENGRGNFPPRFSGLQFPNYSSELNVNALELDDSALYLCASSRVKNLNTEAFFGQGTRLTVV.

V usage is TRBV28 and J usage is TRBJ2-7, with D perhaps assigned TRBD1 or TRBD2 (5 bases each). This CDR3 has 14 residues. Between the trimmed V and J ends, which lost 3 bases and 0 bases, there was a span of 9 bases. Germline V lookup: CDR1 MDHEN, CDR2 SYDVKM. The CDR3 region is CASSFGDHSYEQYF. Written as DNA, the CDR3 is TGTGCCAGCAGTTTTGGGGACCACTCCTACGAGCAGTACTTC. Using reference TRBV28 and TRBJ2-7 for the parts outside the CDR3, the full variable domain is DVKVTQSSRYLVKRTGEKVFLECVQDMDHENMFWYRQDPGLGLRLIYFSYDVKMKEKGDIPEGYSVSREKKERFSLILESASTNQTSMYLCASSFGDHSYEQYFGPGTRLTVT.